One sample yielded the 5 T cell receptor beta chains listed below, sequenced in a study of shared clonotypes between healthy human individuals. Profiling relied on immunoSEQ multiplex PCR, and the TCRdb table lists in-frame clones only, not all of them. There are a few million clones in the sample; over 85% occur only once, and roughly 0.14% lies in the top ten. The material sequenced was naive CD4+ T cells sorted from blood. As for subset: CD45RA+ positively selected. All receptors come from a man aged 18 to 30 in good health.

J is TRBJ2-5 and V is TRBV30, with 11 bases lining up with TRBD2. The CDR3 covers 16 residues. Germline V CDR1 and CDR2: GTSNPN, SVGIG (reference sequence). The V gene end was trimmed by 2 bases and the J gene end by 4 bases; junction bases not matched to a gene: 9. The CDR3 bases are TGTGCCTGGAGTCCCCTTCTAGCGGGGGGAGGAGAGACCCAGTACTTC. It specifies CAWSPLLAGGGETQYF.

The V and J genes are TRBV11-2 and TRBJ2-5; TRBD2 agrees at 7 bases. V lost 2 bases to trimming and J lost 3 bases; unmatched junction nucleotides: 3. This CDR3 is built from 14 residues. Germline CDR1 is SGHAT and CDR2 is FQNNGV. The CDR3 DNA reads TGTGCCAGCAGCTTACGAGGGAGGGAAGAGACCCAGTACTTC. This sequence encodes CASSLRGREETQYF.

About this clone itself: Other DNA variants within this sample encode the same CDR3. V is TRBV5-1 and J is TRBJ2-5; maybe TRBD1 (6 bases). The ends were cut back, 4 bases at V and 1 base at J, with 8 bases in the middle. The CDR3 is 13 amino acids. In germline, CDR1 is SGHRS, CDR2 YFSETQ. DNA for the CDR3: TGCGCCAGCAGCCCACAGGGCCAAGAGACCCAGTACTTC. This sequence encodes CASSPQGQETQYF.

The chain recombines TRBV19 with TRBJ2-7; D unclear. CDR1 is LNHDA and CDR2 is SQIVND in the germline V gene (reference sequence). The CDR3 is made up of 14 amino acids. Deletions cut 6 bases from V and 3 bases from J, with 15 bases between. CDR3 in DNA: TGTGCCAGTAGCCCCTCGGCCCCGGTCTACGAGCAGTACTTC. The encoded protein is CASSPSAPVYEQYF.

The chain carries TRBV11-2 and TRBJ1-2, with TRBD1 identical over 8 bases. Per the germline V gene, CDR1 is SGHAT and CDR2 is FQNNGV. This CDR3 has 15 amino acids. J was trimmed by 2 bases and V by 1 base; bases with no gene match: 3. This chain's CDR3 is CASSLARQGNYGYTF. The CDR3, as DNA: TGTGCCAGCAGCTTAGCCCGACAGGGGAACTATGGCTACACCTTC. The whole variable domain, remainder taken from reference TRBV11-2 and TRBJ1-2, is EAGVAQSPRYKIIEKRQSVAFWCNPISGHATLYWYQQILGQGPKLLIQFQNNGVVDDSQLPKDRFSAERLKGVDSTLKIQPAKLEDSAVYLCASSLARQGNYGYTFGSGTRLTVV.